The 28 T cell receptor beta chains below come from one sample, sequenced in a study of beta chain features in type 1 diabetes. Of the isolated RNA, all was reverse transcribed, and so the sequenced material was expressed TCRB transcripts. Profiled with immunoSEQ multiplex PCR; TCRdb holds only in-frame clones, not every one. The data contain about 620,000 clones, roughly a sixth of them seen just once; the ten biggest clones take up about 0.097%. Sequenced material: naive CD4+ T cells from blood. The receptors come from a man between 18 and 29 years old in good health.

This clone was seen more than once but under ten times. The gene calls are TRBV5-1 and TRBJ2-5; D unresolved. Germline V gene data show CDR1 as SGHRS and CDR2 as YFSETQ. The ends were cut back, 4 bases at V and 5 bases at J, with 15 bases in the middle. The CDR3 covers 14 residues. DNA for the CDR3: TGCGCCAGCAGCCCCTTTGACACTCCGGAGACCCAGTACTTC. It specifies CASSPFDTPETQYF.

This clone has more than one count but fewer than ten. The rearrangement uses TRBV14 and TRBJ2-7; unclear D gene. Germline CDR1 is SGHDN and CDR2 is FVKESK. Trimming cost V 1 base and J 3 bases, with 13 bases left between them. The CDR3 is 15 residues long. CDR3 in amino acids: CASSQGFLVFYEQYF. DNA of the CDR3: TGTGCCAGCAGCCAAGGATTTTTAGTTTTCTACGAGCAGTACTTC.

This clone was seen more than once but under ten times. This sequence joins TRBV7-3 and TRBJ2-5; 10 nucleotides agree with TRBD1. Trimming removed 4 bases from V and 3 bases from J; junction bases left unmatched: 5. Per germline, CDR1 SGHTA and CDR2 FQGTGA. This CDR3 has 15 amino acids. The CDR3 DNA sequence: TGTGCCAGCAGCTCCGGACAGGGGGTAAAAGAGACCCAGTACTTC. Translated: CASSSGQGVKETQYF.

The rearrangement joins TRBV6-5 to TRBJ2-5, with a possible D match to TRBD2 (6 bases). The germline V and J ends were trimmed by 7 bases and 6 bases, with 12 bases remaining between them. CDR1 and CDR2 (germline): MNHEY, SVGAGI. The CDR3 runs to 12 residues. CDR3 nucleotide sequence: TGTGCCAGCACGCCCGGGGGAAAGACCCAGTACTTC. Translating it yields CASTPGGKTQYF.

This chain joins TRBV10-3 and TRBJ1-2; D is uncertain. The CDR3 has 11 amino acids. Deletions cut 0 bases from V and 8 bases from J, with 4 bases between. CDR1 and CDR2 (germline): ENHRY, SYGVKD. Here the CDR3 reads CAISESKGYTF. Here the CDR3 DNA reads TGTGCCATCAGTGAGTCCAAAGGCTACACCTTC.

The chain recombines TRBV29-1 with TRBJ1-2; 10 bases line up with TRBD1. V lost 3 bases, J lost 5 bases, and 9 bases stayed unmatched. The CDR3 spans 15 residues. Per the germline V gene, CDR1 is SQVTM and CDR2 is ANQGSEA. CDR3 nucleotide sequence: TGCAGCGTTGATGGGGGACAGGGGTCGCGGTATGGCTACACCTTC. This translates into CSVDGGQGSRYGYTF.

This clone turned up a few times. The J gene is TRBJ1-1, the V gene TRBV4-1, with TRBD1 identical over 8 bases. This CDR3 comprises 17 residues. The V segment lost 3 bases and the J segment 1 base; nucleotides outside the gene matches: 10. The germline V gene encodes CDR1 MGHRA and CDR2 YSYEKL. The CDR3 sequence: CASSQLGQGRRNTEAFF. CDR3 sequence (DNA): TGCGCCAGCAGCCAGCTAGGACAGGGAAGGAGGAACACTGAAGCTTTCTTT.

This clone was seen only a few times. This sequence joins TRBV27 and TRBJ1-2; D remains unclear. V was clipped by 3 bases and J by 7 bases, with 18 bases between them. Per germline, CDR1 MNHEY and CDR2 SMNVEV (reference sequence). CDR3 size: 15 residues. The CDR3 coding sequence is TGTGCCAGCAGTTTGTGGGCAGTTAATCCTGCTGGCTACACCTTC. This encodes CASSLWAVNPAGYTF.

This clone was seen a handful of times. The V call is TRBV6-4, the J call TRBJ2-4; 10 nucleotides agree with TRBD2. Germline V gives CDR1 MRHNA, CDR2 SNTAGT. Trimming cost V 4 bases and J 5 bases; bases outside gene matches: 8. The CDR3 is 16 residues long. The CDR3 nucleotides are TGTGCCAGCAGTGTGGAGCGGGAGGGCACCGAAAACATTCAGTACTTC. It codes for CASSVEREGTENIQYF.

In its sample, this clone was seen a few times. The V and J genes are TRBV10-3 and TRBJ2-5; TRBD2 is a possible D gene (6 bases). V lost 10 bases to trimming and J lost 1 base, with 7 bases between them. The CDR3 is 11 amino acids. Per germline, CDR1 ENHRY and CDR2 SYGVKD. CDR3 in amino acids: CASGTQETQYF. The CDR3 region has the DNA TGTGCCAGCGGGACCCAAGAGACCCAGTACTTC.

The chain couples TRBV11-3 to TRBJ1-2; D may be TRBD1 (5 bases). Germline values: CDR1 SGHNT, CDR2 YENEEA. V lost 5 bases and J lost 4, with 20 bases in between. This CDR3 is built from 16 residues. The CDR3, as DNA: TGTGCCAGCAGCCACGACGAGGAGGGGAGCTCCTATGGCTACACCTTC. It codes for CASSHDEEGSSYGYTF. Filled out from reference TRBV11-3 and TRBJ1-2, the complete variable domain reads EAGVVQSPRYKIIEKKQPVAFWCNPISGHNTLYWYLQNLGQGPELLIRYENEEAVDDSQLPKDRFSAERLKGVDSTLKIQPAELGDSAVYLCASSHDEEGSSYGYTFGSGTRLTVV.

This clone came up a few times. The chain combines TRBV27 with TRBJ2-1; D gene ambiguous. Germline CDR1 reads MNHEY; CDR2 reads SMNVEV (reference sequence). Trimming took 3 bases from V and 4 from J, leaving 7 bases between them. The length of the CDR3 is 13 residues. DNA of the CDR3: TGTGCCAGCAGTTTGCCCCCTTACAATGAGCAGTTCTTC. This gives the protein CASSLPPYNEQFF.

The CDR3: CASSYSGTSGQPQHF. The CDR3 region has the DNA TGTGCCAGCAGTTACTCCGGGACCTCGGGGCAGCCCCAGCATTTT. The rearrangement uses TRBV6-6 and TRBJ1-5; D might be TRBD1 (5 bases). This CDR3 has 15 residues. Germline values: CDR1 MNHNY, CDR2 SVGAGI (reference sequence). Deletions cut 0 bases from V and 7 bases from J, with 13 bases between.

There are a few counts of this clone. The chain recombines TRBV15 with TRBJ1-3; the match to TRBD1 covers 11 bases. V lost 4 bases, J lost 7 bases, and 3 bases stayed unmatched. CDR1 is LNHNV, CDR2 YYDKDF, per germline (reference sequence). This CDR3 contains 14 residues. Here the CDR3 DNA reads TGTGCCACCAGCATAGGACAGGGGGCGAACACCATATATTTT. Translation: CATSIGQGANTIYF.

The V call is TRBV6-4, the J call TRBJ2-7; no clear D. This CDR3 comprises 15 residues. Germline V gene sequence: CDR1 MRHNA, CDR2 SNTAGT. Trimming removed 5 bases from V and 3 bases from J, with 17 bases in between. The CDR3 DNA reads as TGTGCCAGCAGTTCCTTGGCCTCTGACCACTACGAGCAGTACTTC. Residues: CASSSLASDHYEQYF.

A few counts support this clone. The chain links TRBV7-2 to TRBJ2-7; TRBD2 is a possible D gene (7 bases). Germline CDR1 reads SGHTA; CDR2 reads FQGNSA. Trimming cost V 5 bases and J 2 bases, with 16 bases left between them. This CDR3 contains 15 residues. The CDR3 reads CASSPAGTNPYEQYF. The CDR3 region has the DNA TGTGCCAGCAGCCCAGCGGGGACAAATCCCTACGAGCAGTACTTC.

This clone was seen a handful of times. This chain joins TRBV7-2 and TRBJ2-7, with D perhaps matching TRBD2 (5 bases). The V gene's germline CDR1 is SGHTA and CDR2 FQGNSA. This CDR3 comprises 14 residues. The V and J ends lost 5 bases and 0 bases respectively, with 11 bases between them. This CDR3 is CASSPTRSSYEQYF. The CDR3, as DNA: TGTGCCAGCAGCCCAACTAGGAGCTCCTACGAGCAGTACTTC. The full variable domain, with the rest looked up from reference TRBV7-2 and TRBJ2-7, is GAGVSQSPSNKVTEKGKDVELRCDPISGHTALYWYRQSLGQGLEFLIYFQGNSAPDKSGLPSDRFSAERTGGSVSTLTIQRTQQEDSAVYLCASSPTRSSYEQYFGPGTRLTVT.

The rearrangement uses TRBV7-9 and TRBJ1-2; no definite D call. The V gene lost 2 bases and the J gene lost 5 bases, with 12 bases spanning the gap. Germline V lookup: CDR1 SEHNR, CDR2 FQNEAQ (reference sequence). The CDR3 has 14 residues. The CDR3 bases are TGTGCCAGCAGCTTAAGGAGCAGTCGGTATGGCTACACCTTC. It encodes CASSLRSSRYGYTF.

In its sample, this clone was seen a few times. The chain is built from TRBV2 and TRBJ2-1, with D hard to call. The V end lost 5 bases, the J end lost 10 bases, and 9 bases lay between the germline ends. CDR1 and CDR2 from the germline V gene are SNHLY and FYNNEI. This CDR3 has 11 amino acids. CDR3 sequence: CASSLKTEQFF. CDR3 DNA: TGTGCCAGCAGTTTAAAGACGGAGCAGTTCTTC.

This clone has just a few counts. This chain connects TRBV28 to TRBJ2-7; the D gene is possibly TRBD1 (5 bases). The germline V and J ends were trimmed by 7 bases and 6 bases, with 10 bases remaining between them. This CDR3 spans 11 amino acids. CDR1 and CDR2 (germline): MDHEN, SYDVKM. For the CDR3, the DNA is TGTGCCAGCAATCAGGGTGGCGAGCAGTACTTC. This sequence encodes CASNQGGEQYF.

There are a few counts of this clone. The CDR3 spells CAISEPPDWAGGPKGEQFF. The DNA of the CDR3 is TGTGCCATCAGTGAGCCACCAGACTGGGCGGGAGGGCCGAAGGGTGAGCAGTTCTTC. This chain links TRBV10-3 with TRBJ2-1, with 9 bases matching TRBD2. CDR1 and CDR2 (germline): ENHRY, SYGVKD. The length of the CDR3 is 19 residues. J gave up 9 bases and V 2 bases, and 20 bases lay outside the gene matches.

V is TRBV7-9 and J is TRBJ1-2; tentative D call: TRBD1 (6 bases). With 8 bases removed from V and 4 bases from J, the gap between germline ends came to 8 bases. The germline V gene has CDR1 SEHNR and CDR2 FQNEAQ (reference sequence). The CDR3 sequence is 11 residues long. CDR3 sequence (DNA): TGTGCCAGCTCACAGGGCTATGGCTACACCTTC. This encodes CASSQGYGYTF.

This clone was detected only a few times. CDR3 protein: CASSSGRNIYGYTF. DNA for the CDR3: TGTGCCAGCAGCTCCGGTCGAAATATATATGGCTACACCTTC. The J gene is TRBJ1-2, the V gene TRBV7-2; D remains unclear. The CDR3 contains 14 residues. The V gene's germline CDR1 is SGHTA and CDR2 FQGNSA. The V end was cut by 4 bases, the J end by 5 bases, with 14 bases between.

CDR3 sequence (DNA): TGTGCCAGCAGCGTAGGAGCCTCCCCGCAAGAGACCCAGTACTTC. Protein product: CASSVGASPQETQYF. The rearrangement links TRBV9 to TRBJ2-5, with unresolved D. Germline assignment: CDR1 SGDLS and CDR2 YYNGEE. The CDR3 runs 15 residues. Trimming removed 0 bases at V and 2 bases at J, with 11 bases between.

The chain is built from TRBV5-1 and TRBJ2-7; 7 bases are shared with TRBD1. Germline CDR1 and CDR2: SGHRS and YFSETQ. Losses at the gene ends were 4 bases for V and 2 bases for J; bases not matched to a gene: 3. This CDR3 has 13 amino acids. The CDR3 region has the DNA TGCGCCAGCAGCATGACAGGGACCTACGAGCAGTACTTC. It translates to CASSMTGTYEQYF.

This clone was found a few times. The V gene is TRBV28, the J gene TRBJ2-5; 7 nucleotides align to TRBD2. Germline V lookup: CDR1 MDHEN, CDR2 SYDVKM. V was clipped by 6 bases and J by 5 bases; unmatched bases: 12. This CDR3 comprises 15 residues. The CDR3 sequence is CASSPWGEGHETQYF. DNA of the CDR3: TGTGCCAGCAGCCCTTGGGGGGAGGGTCACGAGACCCAGTACTTC.

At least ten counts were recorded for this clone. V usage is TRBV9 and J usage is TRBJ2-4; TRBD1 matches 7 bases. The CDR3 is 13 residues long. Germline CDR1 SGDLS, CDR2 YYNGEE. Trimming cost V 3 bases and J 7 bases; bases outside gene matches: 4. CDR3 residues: CASSGDRANIQYF. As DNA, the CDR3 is TGTGCCAGCAGCGGCGACAGGGCGAACATTCAGTACTTC.

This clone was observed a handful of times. Here the CDR3 DNA reads TGCGCCAGCAGCTCCGGGGCGCCGGGAGATACGCAGTATTTT. Encoded protein: CASSSGAPGDTQYF. The rearrangement uses TRBV5-1 and TRBJ2-3; D is possibly TRBD1 or TRBD2 (5 bases each). The CDR3 runs to 14 residues. Germline V CDR1 and CDR2: SGHRS, YFSETQ. Trimming left V 3 bases short and J 5 bases short, with 13 bases between.